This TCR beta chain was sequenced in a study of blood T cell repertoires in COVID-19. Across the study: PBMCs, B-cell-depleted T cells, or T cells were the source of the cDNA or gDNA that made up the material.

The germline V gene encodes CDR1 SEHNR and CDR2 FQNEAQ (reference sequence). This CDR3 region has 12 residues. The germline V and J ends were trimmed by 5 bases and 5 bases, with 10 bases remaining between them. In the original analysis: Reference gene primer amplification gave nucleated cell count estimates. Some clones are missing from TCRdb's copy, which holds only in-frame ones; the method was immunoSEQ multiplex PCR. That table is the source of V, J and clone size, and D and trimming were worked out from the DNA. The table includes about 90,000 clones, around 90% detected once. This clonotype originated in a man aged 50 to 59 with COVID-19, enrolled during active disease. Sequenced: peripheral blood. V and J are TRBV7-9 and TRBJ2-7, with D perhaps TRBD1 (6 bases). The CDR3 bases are TGTGCCAGCAGCCAGGGGTTCAACGAGCAGTACTTC. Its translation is CASSQGFNEQYF.